The 17 T cell receptor beta chains presented below share a single source sample, sequenced in a study of T cell changes during pregnancy in multiple sclerosis. The table came from immunoSEQ multiplex PCR; TCRdb's copy has only in-frame clones and leaves some out. The table records approximately 100,000 clones, about 90% of them present only once. Sequencing was performed on peripheral blood, taken before pregnancy. The source of these receptors is a female donor with multiple sclerosis, enrolled in a pregnancy study.

This chain uses TRBV4-1 with TRBJ1-3; no reliable D call. Trimming cost V 1 base and J 9 bases, with 16 bases left between them. CDR3 length: 15 amino acids. CDR1 MGHRA and CDR2 YSYEKL come from the germline V gene. The CDR3 reads CASSQVAGPGPTIYF. The CDR3 DNA is TGCGCCAGCAGCCAAGTGGCAGGCCCTGGCCCCACCATATATTTT.

The chain carries TRBV6-1 and TRBJ2-7; D possibly corresponds to TRBD2 (6 bases). Between the trimmed V and J ends, which lost 5 bases and 2 bases, there was a span of 16 bases. Germline CDR1 and CDR2: MNHNS and SASEGT. This CDR3 has 15 residues. The CDR3 reads CASSTDGRPTYEQYF. CDR3 sequence (DNA): TGTGCCAGCAGTACGGATGGGAGGCCAACCTACGAGCAGTACTTC.

The rearrangement uses TRBV27 and TRBJ1-2; 12 bases line up with TRBD1. The germline CDR1 and CDR2 sequences are MNHEY and SMNVEV (reference sequence). The trim removed 5 bases at V and 8 bases at J, leaving 6 bases unmatched. CDR3 length: 14 amino acids. The DNA for the CDR3 is TGTGCCAGCAGTCTCGCCGGGACAGGGGGCGGCTACACCTTC. It yields the protein CASSLAGTGGGYTF.

This chain uses TRBV9 with TRBJ1-2; D might be TRBD1 (6 bases). The V gene's germline CDR1 is SGDLS and CDR2 YYNGEE. There are 17 residues in the CDR3. With 3 bases removed from V and 4 bases from J, the gap between germline ends came to 22 bases. The CDR3 region has the DNA TGTGCCAGCAGCGCACAGGGAGCTAATCGACTCCTCTATGGCTACACCTTC. Translation gives CASSAQGANRLLYGYTF.

The chain couples TRBV5-6 to TRBJ1-5, with D uncertain. Per the germline V gene, CDR1 is SGHDT and CDR2 is YYEEEE. CDR3 length equals 14 residues. V lost 0 bases, J lost 7 bases, and 11 bases lay in between. The CDR3 sequence: CASSLAGNPQPQHF. The CDR3 DNA reads as TGTGCCAGCAGCTTGGCCGGGAATCCCCAGCCCCAGCATTTT.

The rearrangement links TRBV6-1 to TRBJ1-2; TRBD1 matches 7 bases. After removal of 0 bases from V and 2 bases from J, the junction contained 6 bases not matched to a gene. Germline V CDR1 and CDR2: MNHNS, SASEGT. The CDR3 is 16 amino acids. CDR3 amino acids: CASSEAAGGGNYGYTF. As DNA, the CDR3 is TGTGCCAGCAGTGAAGCGGCAGGGGGAGGAAACTATGGCTACACCTTC.

The chain combines TRBV5-5 with TRBJ1-1; 7 bases match TRBD1. V lost 0 bases and J lost 6; bases outside the gene matches: 11. Germline CDR1 reads SGHKS; CDR2 reads YYEKEE (reference sequence). The CDR3 is made up of 16 amino acids. CDR3 protein: CASSLVPGQRVPEAFF. The CDR3 bases are TGTGCCAGCAGCTTGGTTCCGGGACAGAGGGTCCCTGAAGCTTTCTTT.

The rearrangement links TRBV9 to TRBJ2-3, with D possibly matching TRBD2 (6 bases). The ends were cut back, 0 bases at V and 0 bases at J, with 11 bases in the middle. The CDR3 extends over 16 amino acids. Per the germline V gene, CDR1 is SGDLS and CDR2 is YYNGEE. The CDR3 DNA reads TGTGCCAGCAGCGTAGCATTAGCGGCTAGCACAGATACGCAGTATTTT. Translated, it gives CASSVALAASTDTQYF.

The chain couples TRBV18 to TRBJ1-4; the match to TRBD1 covers 9 bases. Germline CDR1 is KGHSH and CDR2 is LQKENI. The J segment lost 7 bases and the V segment lost 4 bases, leaving 10 bases of the junction unmatched. This CDR3 region has 16 residues. The CDR3 bases are TGTGCCAGCTCACTAAACCCGGGACAGGGACCTGAAAAACTGTTTTTT. Protein product: CASSLNPGQGPEKLFF. The complete variable domain, with remaining parts taken from reference TRBV18 and TRBJ1-4, reads NAGVMQNPRHLVRRRGQEARLRCSPMKGHSHVYWYRQLPEEGLKFMVYLQKENIIDESGMPKERFSAEFPKEGPSILRIQQVVRGDSAAYFCASSLNPGQGPEKLFFGSGTQLSVL.

The J gene is TRBJ2-3, the V gene TRBV9; 14 bases match TRBD2. J gave up 0 bases and V 4 bases, and 10 bases lay outside the gene matches. Germline V lookup: CDR1 SGDLS, CDR2 YYNGEE. The CDR3 consists of 19 residues. The DNA for the CDR3 is TGTGCCAGCAGCTTCTCCGGGACTAGCGGGAGATGGAGCACAGATACGCAGTATTTT. The encoded protein is CASSFSGTSGRWSTDTQYF.

The chain recombines TRBV19 with TRBJ2-3, with 14 nucleotides matching TRBD2. The CDR3 extends over 18 amino acids. Germline V CDR1 and CDR2: LNHDA, SQIVND (reference sequence). V lost 4 bases, J lost 1 base, and 7 bases stayed unmatched. CDR3 nucleotides: TGTGCCAGTAGTACCCTGACTAGCGGGAGGGCCCGCACAGATACGCAGTATTTT. This sequence encodes CASSTLTSGRARTDTQYF.

The chain has TRBV4-1 and TRBJ1-5, with a weak D call TRBD1 (6 bases). Germline CDR1 and CDR2: MGHRA and YSYEKL. The CDR3 runs 16 residues. V lost 2 bases and J lost 4, with 15 bases in between. CDR3 DNA sequence: TGCGCCAGCAGCCAAACGCTGACAGGAGCGAATCAGCCCCAGCATTTT. This gives the protein CASSQTLTGANQPQHF.

The rearrangement joins TRBV18 to TRBJ2-3; D perhaps matches TRBD1 (5 bases). The CDR3 loop spans 15 amino acids. Trimming left V 2 bases short and J 1 base short, with 10 bases between. Germline V gives CDR1 KGHSH, CDR2 LQKENI. The CDR3 spells CASSPAQAGTDTQYF. The CDR3 DNA sequence: TGTGCCAGCTCACCAGCACAGGCGGGCACAGATACGCAGTATTTT.

V is TRBV7-8 and J is TRBJ2-7, with D maybe TRBD1 (6 bases). CDR3 length: 16 amino acids. In germline, CDR1 is SGHVS, CDR2 FQNEAQ. Trimming left V 5 bases short and J 0 bases short, with 17 bases between. The CDR3 nucleotides read TGTGCCAGCAGCAGGGGGTATCGAGGGTACTCCTACGAGCAGTACTTC. Protein product: CASSRGYRGYSYEQYF. The full variable domain, with the rest looked up from reference TRBV7-8 and TRBJ2-7, is GAGVSQSPRYKVAKRGQDVALRCDPISGHVSLFWYQQALGQGPEFLTYFQNEAQLDKSGLPSDRFFAERPEGSVSTLKIQRTQQEDSAVYLCASSRGYRGYSYEQYFGPGTRLTVT.

J is TRBJ2-5 and V is TRBV7-7; 7 bases line up with TRBD1. The germline V gene has CDR1 SSHAT and CDR2 FNYEAQ (reference sequence). CDR3 length equals 13 residues. The V gene end was trimmed by 5 bases and the J gene end by 7 bases; junction bases not matched to a gene: 7. Written as DNA, the CDR3 is TGTGCCAGCAGCCGGGACAGCTTGGGGACCCAGTACTTC. Translation gives CASSRDSLGTQYF.

The chain has TRBV15 and TRBJ2-1; TRBD2 might be the D (6 bases). Germline-derived CDR1 and CDR2 are LNHNV and YYDKDF (reference sequence). The V and J ends lost 3 bases and 6 bases respectively, with 15 bases between them. The length of the CDR3 is 15 residues. CDR3 amino acids: CATSSGPHGGNEQFF. For the CDR3, the DNA is TGTGCCACCAGCAGCGGCCCCCACGGGGGCAATGAGCAGTTCTTC.

This clone came up once. The CDR3 nucleotides are TGTGCCAGCAGCTTGGGGGGCCTCGCCAAAAACATTCAGTACTTC. This codes for CASSLGGLAKNIQYF. The chain joins TRBV5-5 to TRBJ2-4, with D perhaps TRBD1 (5 bases). V was trimmed by 0 bases and J by 1 base, leaving 8 bases between them. CDR3 length equals 15 residues. Germline V CDR1 and CDR2: SGHKS, YYEKEE (reference sequence). Full variable domain (rest looked up from reference TRBV5-5 and TRBJ2-4): DAGVTQSPTHLIKTRGQQVTLRCSPISGHKSVSWYQQVLGQGPQFIFQYYEKEERGRGNFPDRFSARQFPNYSSELNVNALLLGDSALYLCASSLGGLAKNIQYFGAGTRLSVL.